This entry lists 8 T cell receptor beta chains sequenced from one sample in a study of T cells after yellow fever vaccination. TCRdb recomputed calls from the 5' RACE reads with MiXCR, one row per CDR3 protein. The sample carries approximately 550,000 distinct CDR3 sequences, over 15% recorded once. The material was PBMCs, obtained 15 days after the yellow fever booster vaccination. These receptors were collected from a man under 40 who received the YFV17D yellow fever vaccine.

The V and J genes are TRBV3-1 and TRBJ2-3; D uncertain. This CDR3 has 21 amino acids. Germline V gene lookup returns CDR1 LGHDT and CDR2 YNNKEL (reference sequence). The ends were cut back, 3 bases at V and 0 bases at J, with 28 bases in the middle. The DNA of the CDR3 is TGTGCCAGCAGCCATGCATCGCGCCACACAATAGATTCTTCTAGCACAGATACGCAGTATTTT. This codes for CASSHASRHTIDSSSTDTQYF.

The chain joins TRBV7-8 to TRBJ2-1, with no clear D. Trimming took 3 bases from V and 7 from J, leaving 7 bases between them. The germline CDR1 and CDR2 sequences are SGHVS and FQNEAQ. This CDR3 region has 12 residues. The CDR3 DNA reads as TGTGCCAGCAGCTTGAAGGTAAATGAGCAGTTCTTC. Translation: CASSLKVNEQFF.

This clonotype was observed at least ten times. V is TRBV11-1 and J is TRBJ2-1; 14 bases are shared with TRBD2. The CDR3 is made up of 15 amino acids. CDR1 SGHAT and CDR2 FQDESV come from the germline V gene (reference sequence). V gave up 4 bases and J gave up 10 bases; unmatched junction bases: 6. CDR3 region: CASSSGLAGVGEQFF. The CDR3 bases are TGTGCCAGCAGCTCGGGACTAGCGGGAGTGGGAGAGCAGTTCTTC.

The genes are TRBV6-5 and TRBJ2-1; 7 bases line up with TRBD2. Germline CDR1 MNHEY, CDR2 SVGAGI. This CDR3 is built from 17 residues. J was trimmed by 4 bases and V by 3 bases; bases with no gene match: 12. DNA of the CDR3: TGTGCCAGCAGTTATTCCCCCTCGAGCGGGATTTACAATGAGCAGTTCTTC. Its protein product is CASSYSPSSGIYNEQFF.

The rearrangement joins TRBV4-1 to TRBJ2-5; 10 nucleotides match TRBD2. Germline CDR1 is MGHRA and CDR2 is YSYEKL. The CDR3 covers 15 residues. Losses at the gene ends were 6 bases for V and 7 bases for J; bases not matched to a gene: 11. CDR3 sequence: CASRESGRGSGTQYF. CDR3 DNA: TGCGCCAGCAGAGAAAGCGGGAGGGGCTCCGGGACCCAGTACTTC.

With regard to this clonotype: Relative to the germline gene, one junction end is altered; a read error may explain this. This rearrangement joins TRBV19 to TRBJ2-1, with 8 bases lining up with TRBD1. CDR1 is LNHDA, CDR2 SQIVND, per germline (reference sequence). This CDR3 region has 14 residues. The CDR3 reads CASTSGGLAPEKFF. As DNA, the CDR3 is TGTGCCAGTACCTCAGGGGGCCTTGCCCCTGAGAAGTTCTTC.

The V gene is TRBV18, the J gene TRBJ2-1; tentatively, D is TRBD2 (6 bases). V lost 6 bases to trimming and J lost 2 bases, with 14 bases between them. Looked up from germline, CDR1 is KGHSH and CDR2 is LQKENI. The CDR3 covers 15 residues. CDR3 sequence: CASSSREITYNEQFF. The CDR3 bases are TGTGCCAGCTCCAGCCGGGAGATAACCTACAATGAGCAGTTCTTC.

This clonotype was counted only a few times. CDR3 sequence: CSVGKGDEKLFF. Written as DNA, the CDR3 is TGCAGCGTTGGGAAGGGGGATGAAAAACTGTTTTTT. This sequence joins TRBV29-1 and TRBJ1-4; tentatively, D is TRBD1 (6 bases). The V gene lost 4 bases and the J gene lost 6 bases, with 9 bases spanning the gap. Germline values: CDR1 SQVTM, CDR2 ANQGSEA. The CDR3 totals 12 residues.